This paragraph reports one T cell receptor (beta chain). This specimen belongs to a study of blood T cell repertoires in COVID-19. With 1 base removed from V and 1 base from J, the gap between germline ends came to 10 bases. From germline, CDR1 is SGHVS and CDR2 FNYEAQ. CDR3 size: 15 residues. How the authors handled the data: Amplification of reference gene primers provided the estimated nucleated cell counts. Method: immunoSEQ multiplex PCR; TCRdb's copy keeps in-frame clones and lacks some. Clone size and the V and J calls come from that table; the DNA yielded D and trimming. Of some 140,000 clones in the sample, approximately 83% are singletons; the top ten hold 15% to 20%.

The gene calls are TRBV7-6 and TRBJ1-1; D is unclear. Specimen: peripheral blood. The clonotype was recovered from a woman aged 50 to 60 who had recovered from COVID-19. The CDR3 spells CASSLGPGGNTEAFF. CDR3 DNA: TGTGCCAGCAGCTTAGGCCCAGGAGGGAACACTGAAGCTTTCTTT.